The 7 T cell receptor beta chains below come from one sample, sequenced in a study of OX40 agonist ivuxolimab in advanced cancers. Generated by immunoSEQ multiplex PCR, the TCRdb table keeps only in-frame clones and is missing some. The sample records some 69,000 clones, approximately 90% being singletons. Sample: CD4+ or CD8+ T cells sorted from blood, taken in a trial of the OX40 agonist ivuxolimab. These receptors all come from an adult with an advanced solid tumor such as melanoma, head and neck, liver or kidney cancer.

This clone has a handful of counts. This chain connects TRBV19 to TRBJ1-2; D is uncertain. Germline values: CDR1 LNHDA, CDR2 SQIVND (reference sequence). The CDR3 sequence is 11 residues long. Trimming stripped 6 bases from V and 7 bases from J, with 9 bases between. The CDR3 DNA sequence: TGTGCCAGTAGCATGCAGCGTGGCTACACCTTC. It codes for CASSMQRGYTF.

The chain couples TRBV11-2 to TRBJ2-3; D not certain. The V gene's germline CDR1 is SGHAT and CDR2 FQNNGV. V lost 1 base, J lost 1 base, and 6 bases lay in between. The CDR3 is made up of 14 amino acids. The CDR3 is CASSLGPRTDTQYF. CDR3 nucleotide sequence: TGTGCCAGCAGCTTAGGTCCTCGCACAGATACGCAGTATTTT.

The sample holds a few counts of this clone. The genes are TRBV13 and TRBJ2-3, with TRBD2 identical over 13 bases. This CDR3 comprises 17 residues. The junction had 8 bases not matched to a gene; V was cut back by 3 bases and J by 5 bases. Germline V lookup: CDR1 PRHDT, CDR2 FYEKMQ (reference sequence). CDR3 coding DNA: TGTGCCAGCAGCTTTGTTGGACTAGCGGGAGTCCTAGATACGCAGTATTTT. This sequence encodes CASSFVGLAGVLDTQYF.

The chain links TRBV2 to TRBJ2-2; 7 bases align to TRBD2. Losses at the gene ends were 6 bases for V and 6 bases for J; bases not matched to a gene: 10. The CDR3 totals 15 residues. Germline V lookup: CDR1 SNHLY, CDR2 FYNNEI. The CDR3 loop is CASRNFPSGPGELFF. The CDR3 coding sequence is TGTGCCAGCAGAAATTTTCCTAGCGGCCCCGGGGAGCTGTTTTTT.

The table lists this clone with a count of one. The rearrangement links TRBV14 to TRBJ2-3; D gene unclear. Per the germline V gene, CDR1 is SGHDN and CDR2 is FVKESK. The ends were cut back, 2 bases at V and 2 bases at J, with 14 bases in the middle. The CDR3 sequence is 16 residues long. The CDR3 sequence is CASSQFTKGVTDTQYF. The CDR3 DNA follows: TGTGCCAGCAGCCAATTTACGAAGGGTGTCACAGATACGCAGTATTTT.

The DNA of the CDR3 is TGTGCCACCAGCGGCCTGGGACAGGGGTCCTACAATGAGCAGTTCTTC. Translation: CATSGLGQGSYNEQFF. The V and J genes are TRBV15 and TRBJ2-1, with 10 nucleotides matching TRBD1. The junction had 5 bases not matched to a gene; V was cut back by 5 bases and J by 1 base. This CDR3 region has 16 residues. Germline V gene data show CDR1 as LNHNV and CDR2 as YYDKDF (reference sequence).

The chain links TRBV5-1 to TRBJ1-5; tentatively, D is TRBD1 (6 bases). The CDR3 contains 15 residues. Germline CDR1 reads SGHRS; CDR2 reads YFSETQ. Trimming cost V 6 bases and J 0 bases, with 13 bases left between them. DNA for the CDR3: TGCGCCAGCAAACAGGGCACGGGTAGCAATCAGCCCCAGCATTTT. Its protein is CASKQGTGSNQPQHF.